The 20 T cell receptor beta chains listed next were all sequenced from one sample in a study of blood T cell repertoires in COVID-19. TCRdb keeps only in-frame clones here, not all; method: immunoSEQ multiplex PCR. Counted here are roughly 410,000 clones, around 87% occurring once; the ten biggest clones make up 2.3%. The sample was peripheral blood. These receptors originate from a woman aged 60 to 75 with COVID-19, enrolled during active disease.

The rearrangement links TRBV5-4 to TRBJ1-2, with TRBD1 matching over 10 bases. The CDR3 extends over 17 amino acids. Trimming removed 0 bases from V and 3 bases from J; junction bases left unmatched: 8. CDR1 SGHNT and CDR2 YYREEE come from the germline V gene (reference sequence). The CDR3 nucleotides read TGTGCCAGCAGCTTGGATTCGAGACAGGGGGCAGACTATGGCTACACCTTC. This translates into CASSLDSRQGADYGYTF.

V and J are TRBV11-2 and TRBJ2-1, with 9 bases fitting TRBD1. CDR3 size: 15 residues. In germline, CDR1 is SGHAT, CDR2 FQNNGV. Trimming removed 5 bases from V and 6 bases from J; junction bases left unmatched: 8. The CDR3 loop is CASSISTGQGNEQFF. The CDR3 DNA follows: TGTGCCAGCAGCATATCAACGGGACAGGGCAATGAGCAGTTCTTC.

This clone was detected only once. CDR3 DNA sequence: TGTGCCAGCAGCCCCCCGGGAGGGCTCACTGAAGCTTTCTTT. Protein product: CASSPPGGLTEAFF. This rearrangement joins TRBV7-3 to TRBJ1-1; no clear D gene. Germline V gives CDR1 SGHTA, CDR2 FQGTGA. The CDR3 length is 14 residues. Trimming pared 5 bases from V and 4 bases from J, leaving 14 bases between.

The V call is TRBV3-1 (or the pseudogene TRBV3-2), the J call TRBJ2-5; 14 bases agree with TRBD2. The CDR3 is made up of 21 amino acids. Germline CDR1 LGHDT, CDR2 YNNKEL (reference sequence). V lost 0 bases to trimming and J lost 6 bases; unmatched junction nucleotides: 18. The CDR3 DNA reads as TGTGCCAGCAGCCAAGATTTGTCAGGACTAGCGGGGGGACTCGCGGAAAAGACCCAGTACTTC. Translating it yields CASSQDLSGLAGGLAEKTQYF.

This clone was counted only a few times. The rearrangement links TRBV6-4 to TRBJ1-3, with TRBD1 identical over 10 bases. V dropped 0 bases and J dropped 4; count of bases not matched to a gene: 18. The CDR3 totals 21 residues. Germline loops: CDR1 MRHNA, CDR2 SNTAGT. This chain's CDR3 is CASSDSLPETGGSLRGNTIYF. The CDR3, as DNA: TGTGCCAGCAGTGACTCATTACCCGAGACAGGGGGCAGTTTGCGCGGAAACACCATATATTTT.

The genes are TRBV3-1 (or the pseudogene TRBV3-2) and TRBJ1-5, with a tentative D call TRBD1 (6 bases). This CDR3 is 17 amino acids long. Germline assignment: CDR1 LGHDT and CDR2 YNNKEL (reference sequence). V was trimmed by 4 bases and J by 2 bases, leaving 18 bases between them. This chain's CDR3 is CASSPGRGVIGNQPQHF. Here the CDR3 DNA reads TGTGCCAGCAGCCCCGGGAGGGGGGTCATAGGCAATCAGCCCCAGCATTTT.

This chain connects TRBV2 to TRBJ2-7; D might be TRBD1 (7 bases). This CDR3 has 15 residues. The germline CDR1 and CDR2 sequences are SNHLY and FYNNEI. Trimming stripped 5 bases from V and 2 bases from J, with 16 bases between. The CDR3 region has the DNA TGTGCCAGCAGTCAAACAGGGGAGGACGCCTACGAGCAGTACTTC. It specifies CASSQTGEDAYEQYF.

The chain joins TRBV10-3 to TRBJ2-7; 10 bases agree with TRBD2. The CDR3 runs 16 residues. V shed 4 bases, J shed 1 base, and the junction held 7 bases outside the gene matches. Per the germline V gene, CDR1 is ENHRY and CDR2 is SYGVKD. In DNA form, the CDR3 reads TGTGCCATCAGTGGAATAGCGGGGGGCTCTTCCTACGAGCAGTACTTC. This translates into CAISGIAGGSSYEQYF.

The rearrangement links TRBV18 to TRBJ2-7, with a weak D call TRBD1 (6 bases). The V gene's germline CDR1 is KGHSH and CDR2 LQKENI. Trimming removed 5 bases at V and 0 bases at J, with 11 bases between. The CDR3 spans 14 residues. The CDR3 DNA reads TGTGCCAGCTCAGCACAGGGAGCCTCCTACGAGCAGTACTTC. The encoded protein is CASSAQGASYEQYF.

The rearrangement links TRBV10-3 to TRBJ1-1; 10 nucleotides align to TRBD1. Germline assignment: CDR1 ENHRY and CDR2 SYGVKD. This CDR3 has 17 residues. With V trimmed by 6 bases and J by 1 base, 11 bases remained unmatched. The CDR3 nucleotides read TGTGCCATCAGCCCGACAGGGGGCGCTGAGAAGAACACTGAAGCTTTCTTT. Its translation is CAISPTGGAEKNTEAFF.

The chain combines TRBV28 with TRBJ1-2; 8 bases agree with TRBD1. CDR3 length: 15 residues. Germline CDR1 is MDHEN and CDR2 is SYDVKM. The V and J ends lost 6 bases and 2 bases, in that order; junction bases with no gene match: 8. This chain's CDR3 is CASREPGQANYGYTF. The CDR3 DNA sequence: TGTGCCAGCAGGGAACCGGGACAGGCAAACTATGGCTACACCTTC.

The rearrangement uses TRBV19 and TRBJ1-5, with 7 bases aligning to TRBD1. This CDR3 region has 17 residues. In germline, CDR1 is LNHDA, CDR2 SQIVND (reference sequence). V trimming: 4 bases; J trimming: 2 bases; junction bases outside the gene matches: 11. DNA of the CDR3: TGTGCCAGTAGTACCCATAGGGACAGTTCGCGCAATCAGCCCCAGCATTTT. Residues: CASSTHRDSSRNQPQHF.

The chain recombines TRBV7-9 with TRBJ1-1; weak D call: TRBD1 (6 bases). CDR1 and CDR2 (germline): SEHNR, FQNEAQ (reference sequence). The CDR3 is made up of 15 amino acids. The V end lost 2 bases, the J end lost 4 bases, and 14 bases lay between the germline ends. The CDR3 spells CASSLLSRGSTEAFF. CDR3 in DNA: TGTGCCAGCAGCTTACTATCCAGGGGTAGCACTGAAGCTTTCTTT.

The gene calls are TRBV6-5 and TRBJ1-1, with a possible D match to TRBD1 (5 bases). Trimming pared 4 bases from V and 1 base from J, leaving 10 bases between. The CDR3 extends over 14 amino acids. The germline gives CDR1 MNHEY, CDR2 SVGAGI. This chain's CDR3 is CASSFSTANTEAFF. In nucleotides, the CDR3 is TGTGCCAGCAGTTTCTCGACAGCGAACACTGAAGCTTTCTTT.

V usage is TRBV19 and J usage is TRBJ1-2, with a tentative D call TRBD1 (5 bases). V was trimmed by 2 bases and J by 5 bases, leaving 15 bases between them. Germline V gene sequence: CDR1 LNHDA, CDR2 SQIVND (reference sequence). CDR3 length: 15 residues. The CDR3 nucleotides are TGTGCCAGTAGTATAAAAGGGGCCCTATCTTATGGCTACACCTTC. Its protein is CASSIKGALSYGYTF.

The J gene is TRBJ1-6, the V gene TRBV30; D gene unclear. The CDR3 is 13 residues long. The ends were cut back, 0 bases at V and 10 bases at J, with 10 bases in the middle. Per germline, CDR1 GTSNPN and CDR2 SVGIG (reference sequence). CDR3 in DNA: TGTGCCTGGAGTGTAAAGTCGGGATCACCCCTCCACTTT. Translation gives CAWSVKSGSPLHF.

The chain couples TRBV6-6 to TRBJ1-5; a possible D gene is TRBD1 (5 bases). Between the trimmed V and J ends, which lost 6 bases and 3 bases, there was a span of 18 bases. This CDR3 region has 16 residues. Germline V lookup: CDR1 MNHNY, CDR2 SVGAGI (reference sequence). The CDR3 region is CASRPPGQGTNQPQHF. The CDR3 region has the DNA TGTGCCAGCAGGCCTCCTGGGCAGGGTACCAATCAGCCCCAGCATTTT.

The chain couples TRBV6-2 or TRBV6-3 to TRBJ1-2, with D possibly being TRBD1 (6 bases). The CDR3 sequence is 15 residues long. The ends were cut back, 6 bases at V and 6 bases at J, with 20 bases in the middle. Germline CDR1 MNHEY, CDR2 SVGEGT. The CDR3, as DNA: TGTGCCAGCAGCTCGAGTGGAGTACAGGGTGATGGCTACACCTTC. Translating it yields CASSSSGVQGDGYTF.

The rearrangement joins TRBV5-1 to TRBJ1-1, with D maybe TRBD1 (5 bases). CDR1 is SGHRS, CDR2 YFSETQ, per germline. CDR3 size: 14 residues. V was pared by 5 bases and J by 0 bases, with 11 bases between. Here the CDR3 reads CASSGGMVNTEAFF. The CDR3, as DNA: TGCGCCAGCAGTGGGGGGATGGTGAACACTGAAGCTTTCTTT.

The chain uses TRBV5-4 and TRBJ1-1; possible D gene TRBD1, 6 bases. Trimming left V 0 bases short and J 2 bases short, with 11 bases between. Germline CDR1 SGHNT, CDR2 YYREEE (reference sequence). This CDR3 has 15 amino acids. The CDR3, as DNA: TGTGCCAGCAGCTTGGCCGGGGGGCTAAACACTGAAGCTTTCTTT. Its protein is CASSLAGGLNTEAFF.